These T cell receptor beta chains were read from a single sample in a study of Ad26.COV2.S vaccination and SARS-CoV-2 variants. The data were produced by immunoSEQ multiplex PCR, yet TCRdb's version contains in-frame clones alone and is incomplete. Of under 550,000 clones in the sample, over 75% were seen once. Sequences were derived from peripheral blood, sampled in a trial of Ad26.COV2.S vaccine versus placebo. The receptors derive from a person aged 18-65 years who received the Ad26.COV2.S COVID-19 vaccine or a placebo. Each CDR3 is given with its conserved first and last residue. D genes are given only for firm matches. For some rows the clone size is stated as once, few or many, or as a class when expanded; others skip it.

>few|TRBJ1-1|TRBV5-4|.
TGTGCCAGCAGCCCCCCGGGGGGAGACACTGAAGCTTTCTTT
CASSPPGGDTEAFF
>once|TRBJ2-1|TRBV29-1|.
TGCAGCGTTGTTGGGACCCTCTCCTACAATGAGCAGTTCTTC
CSVVGTLSYNEQFF
>once|TRBJ2-1|TRBV18|.
TGTGCCAGCTCACCAGGAAACTACAATGAGCAGTTCTTC
CASSPGNYNEQFF
>.|TRBJ2-7|TRBV27|TRBD2
TGTGCCAGCAGTTTTTCTGCGGGAGGGCCGAACGAGCAGTACTTC
CASSFSAGGPNEQYF
>.|TRBJ2-7|TRBV28|.
TGTGCCAGCAGTTTATGGGGCGGCCCCGGACCGGGGTACGAGCAGTACTTC
CASSLWGGPGPGYEQYF
>.|TRBJ1-1|TRBV5-1|TRBD1
TGCGCCAGCAGCTTTTGGGACAGGGACTCTGAAGCTTTCTTT
CASSFWDRDSEAFF
>.|TRBJ1-4|TRBV2|TRBD1
TGTGCCAGCATGGGGACAGGGGGTGAAAAACTGTTTTTT
CASMGTGGEKLFF
>.|TRBJ2-5|TRBV9|TRBD1
TGTGCCAGCAGCCGCGGACAGGGCAGGATCCAAGAGACCCAGTACTTC
CASSRGQGRIQETQYF
>.|TRBJ1-2|TRBV10-1|TRBD1
TGCGCCAGCAGCCGGGACAGAAACTATGGCTACACCTTC
CASSRDRNYGYTF
>.|TRBJ1-5|TRBV2|.
TGTGCCAGCAGCTTAGAAAATCAGCCCCAGCATTTT
CASSLENQPQHF
>.|TRBJ1-5|TRBV28|TRBD1
TGTGCCAGCAGTTTGACAGGGTGGGATCAGCCCCAGCATTTT
CASSLTGWDQPQHF
>.|TRBJ1-5|TRBV6-5|.
TGTGCCAGCAGGGGAGGGAATCAGCCCCAGCATTTT
CASRGGNQPQHF
>.|TRBJ1-1|TRBV7-9|.
TGTGCCAGCAGCTTGGTGGGGACCACTGAAGCTTTCTTT
CASSLVGTTEAFF
>.|TRBJ2-1|TRBV5-4|TRBD2
TGTGCCAGCAGCATCGGGACTAGCAGTAGGTATGAGCAGTTCTTC
CASSIGTSSRYEQFF
>.|TRBJ2-7|TRBV30|TRBD2
TGTGCCTGGAGTGTTGCTCGCGGGAGGGGATCGGAGCAGTACTTC
CAWSVARGRGSEQYF
>.|TRBJ2-1|TRBV5-4|TRBD2
TGTGCCAGCAGCCTGACTAGCGGGAGGTACAATGAGCAGTTCTTC
CASSLTSGRYNEQFF
>.|TRBJ2-7|TRBV5-6|TRBD1
TGTGCCAGCAGCTTGGGAATACACAGACAGGGAGCCTCACTCTACGAGCAGTACTTC
CASSLGIHRQGASLYEQYF
>.|TRBJ2-5|TRBV4-3|.
TGCGCCAGCAGCCAAGATCGTTTATCAGAGACCCAGTACTTC
CASSQDRLSETQYF
>.|TRBJ2-1|TRBV5-5|.
TGTGCCAGCAGCTTGGGTGGGGGGATTTACAATGAGCAGTTCTTC
CASSLGGGIYNEQFF
>.|TRBJ2-3|TRBV6-2/TRBV6-3|.
TGTGCCAGCAGTTACTCGAAGGGAGTTACAGATACGCAGTATTTT
CASSYSKGVTDTQYF
>many|TRBJ1-1|TRBV6-5|TRBD1
TGTGCCAGCAGTTACTCGGGAGGACAGGTTGCTTTCTTT
CASSYSGGQVAFF
>.|TRBJ2-5|TRBV15|TRBD2
TGTGCCACCAGCAGACCTTGGACTAGCGGGAGGGCCGGGGAGACCCAGTACTTC
CATSRPWTSGRAGETQYF
>.|TRBJ1-1|TRBV5-4|.
TGTGCCAGCAGCTTGTCTGGGGGGAACACTGAAGCTTTCTTT
CASSLSGGNTEAFF
>.|TRBJ1-2|TRBV5-1|.
TGCGCCAGCAGACAGACAGAAACCTATGGCTACACCTTC
CASRQTETYGYTF
>.|TRBJ1-2|TRBV7-8|TRBD1
TGTGCCAGCAGCGGCCGGGACAGGGTTAACTATGGCTACACCTTC
CASSGRDRVNYGYTF
>.|TRBJ1-1|TRBV18|.
TGTGCCAGCTCACTATATGACAAACCGAACACTGAAGCTTTCTTT
CASSLYDKPNTEAFF
>.|TRBJ2-2|TRBV11-2|.
TGTGCCAGCAGCTTGACGACAGGGGAGCTGTTTTTT
CASSLTTGELFF
>.|TRBJ2-7|TRBV3-1/TRBV3-2|TRBD2
TGTGCCAGCAGCCAAGTTGGAGCGGGACCCTACGAGCAGTACTTC
CASSQVGAGPYEQYF